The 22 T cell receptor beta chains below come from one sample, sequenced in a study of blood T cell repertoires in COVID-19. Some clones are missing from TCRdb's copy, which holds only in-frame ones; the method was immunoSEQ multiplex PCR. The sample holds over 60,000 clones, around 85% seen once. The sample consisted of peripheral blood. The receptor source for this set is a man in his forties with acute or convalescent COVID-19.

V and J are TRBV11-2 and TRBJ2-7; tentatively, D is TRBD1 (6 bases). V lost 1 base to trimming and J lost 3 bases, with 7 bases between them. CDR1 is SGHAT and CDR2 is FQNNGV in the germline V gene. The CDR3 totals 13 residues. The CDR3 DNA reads TGTGCCAGCAGCTTAGTAGGGGGCTACGAGCAGTACTTC. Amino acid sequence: CASSLVGGYEQYF.

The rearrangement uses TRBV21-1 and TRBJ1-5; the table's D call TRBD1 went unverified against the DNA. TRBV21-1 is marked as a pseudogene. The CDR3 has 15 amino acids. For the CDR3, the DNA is TGTGCCAGCAGCATACAGAGATCAAGCAATCAGCCCCAGCATTTT. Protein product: CASSIQRSSNQPQHF.

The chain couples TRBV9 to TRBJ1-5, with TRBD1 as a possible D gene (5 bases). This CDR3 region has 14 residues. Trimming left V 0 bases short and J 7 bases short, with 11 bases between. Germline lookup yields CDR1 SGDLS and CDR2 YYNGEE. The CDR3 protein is CASSVEGEGQPQHF. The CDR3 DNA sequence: TGTGCCAGCAGCGTAGAAGGGGAGGGACAGCCCCAGCATTTT.

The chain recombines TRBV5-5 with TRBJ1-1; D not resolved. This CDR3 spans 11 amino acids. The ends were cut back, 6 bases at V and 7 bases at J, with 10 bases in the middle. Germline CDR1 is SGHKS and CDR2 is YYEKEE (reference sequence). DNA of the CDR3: TGTGCCAGCACCTCCCTACGTGAAGCTTTCTTT. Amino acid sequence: CASTSLREAFF. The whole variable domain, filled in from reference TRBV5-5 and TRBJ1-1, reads DAGVTQSPTHLIKTRGQQVTLRCSPISGHKSVSWYQQVLGQGPQFIFQYYEKEERGRGNFPDRFSARQFPNYSSELNVNALLLGDSALYLCASTSLREAFFGQGTRLTVV.

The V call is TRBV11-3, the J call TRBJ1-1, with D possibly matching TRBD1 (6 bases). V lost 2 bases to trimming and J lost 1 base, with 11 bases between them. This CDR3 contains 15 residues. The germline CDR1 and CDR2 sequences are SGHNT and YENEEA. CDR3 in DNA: TGTGCCAGCAGCTTACGGCAGGGGACGAACACTGAAGCTTTCTTT. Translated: CASSLRQGTNTEAFF.

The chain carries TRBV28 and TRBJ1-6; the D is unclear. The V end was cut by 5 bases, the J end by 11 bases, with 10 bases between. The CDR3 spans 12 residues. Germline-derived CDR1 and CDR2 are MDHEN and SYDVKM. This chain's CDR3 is CASSLGGPPLHF. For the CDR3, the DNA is TGTGCCAGCAGTCTCGGAGGTCCACCCCTCCACTTT.

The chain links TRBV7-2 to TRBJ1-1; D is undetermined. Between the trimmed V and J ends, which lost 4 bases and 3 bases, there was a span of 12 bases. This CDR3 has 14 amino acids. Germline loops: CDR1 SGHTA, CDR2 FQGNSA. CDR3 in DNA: TGTGCCAGCAGCTCCCTCAGTTTCCACACTGAAGCTTTCTTT. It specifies CASSSLSFHTEAFF.

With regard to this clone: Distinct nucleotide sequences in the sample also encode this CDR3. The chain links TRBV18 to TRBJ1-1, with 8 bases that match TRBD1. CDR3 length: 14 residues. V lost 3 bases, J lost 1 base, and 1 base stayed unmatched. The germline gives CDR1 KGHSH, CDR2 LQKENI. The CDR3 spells CASSPGQGNTEAFF. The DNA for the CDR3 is TGTGCCAGCTCACCTGGACAGGGGAACACTGAAGCTTTCTTT.

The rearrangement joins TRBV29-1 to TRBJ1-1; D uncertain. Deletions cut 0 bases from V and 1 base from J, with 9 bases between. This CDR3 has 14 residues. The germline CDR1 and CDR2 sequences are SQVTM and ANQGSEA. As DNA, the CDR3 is TGCAGCGTTGAAGATTCAGGAGGGAACACTGAAGCTTTCTTT. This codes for CSVEDSGGNTEAFF.

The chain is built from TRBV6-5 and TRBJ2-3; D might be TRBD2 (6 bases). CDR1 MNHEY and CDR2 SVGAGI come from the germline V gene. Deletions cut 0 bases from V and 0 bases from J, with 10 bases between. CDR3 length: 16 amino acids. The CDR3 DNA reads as TGTGCCAGCAGTTACTCGGGGGGAACTAGCACAGATACGCAGTATTTT. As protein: CASSYSGGTSTDTQYF.

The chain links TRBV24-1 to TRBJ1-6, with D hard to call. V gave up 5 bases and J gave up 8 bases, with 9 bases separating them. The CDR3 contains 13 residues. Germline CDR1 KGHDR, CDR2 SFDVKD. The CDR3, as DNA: TGTGCCACCAGTGCCCGAGGCGATTCACCCCTCCACTTT. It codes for CATSARGDSPLHF.

The CDR3 protein is CASRRARNSPLHF. In DNA, the CDR3 is TGTGCCAGCAGGAGGGCTCGGAACTCACCCCTCCACTTT. V gene TRBV6-5 combines with J gene TRBJ1-6; D uncertain. The V and J ends lost 6 bases and 10 bases respectively, with 13 bases between them. The CDR3 length is 13 residues. Germline CDR1 MNHEY, CDR2 SVGAGI.

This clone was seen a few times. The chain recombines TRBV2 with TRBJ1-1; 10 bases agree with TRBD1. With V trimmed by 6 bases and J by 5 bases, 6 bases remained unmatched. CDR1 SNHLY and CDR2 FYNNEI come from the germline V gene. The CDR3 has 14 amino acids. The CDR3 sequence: CASSETGGRTEAFF. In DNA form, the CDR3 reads TGTGCCAGCAGCGAGACAGGGGGCAGGACTGAAGCTTTCTTT.

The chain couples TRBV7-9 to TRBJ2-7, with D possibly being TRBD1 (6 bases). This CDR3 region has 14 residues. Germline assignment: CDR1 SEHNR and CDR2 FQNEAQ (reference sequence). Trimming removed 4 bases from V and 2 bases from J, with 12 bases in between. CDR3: CASSSRDIPYEQYF. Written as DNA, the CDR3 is TGTGCCAGCAGCTCCCGGGACATACCCTACGAGCAGTACTTC.

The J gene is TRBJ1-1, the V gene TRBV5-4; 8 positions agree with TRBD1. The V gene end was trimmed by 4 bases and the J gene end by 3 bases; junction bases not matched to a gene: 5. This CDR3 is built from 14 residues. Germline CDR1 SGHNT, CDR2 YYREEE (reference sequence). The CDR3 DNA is TGTGCCAGCAGCCCCGTGGACAGGGACACTGAAGCTTTCTTT. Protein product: CASSPVDRDTEAFF.

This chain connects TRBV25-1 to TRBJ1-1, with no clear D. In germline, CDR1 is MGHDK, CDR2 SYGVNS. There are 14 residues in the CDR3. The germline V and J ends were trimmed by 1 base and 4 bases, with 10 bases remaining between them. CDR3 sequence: CASSESGRATEAFF. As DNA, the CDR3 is TGTGCCAGCAGTGAATCCGGGAGGGCCACTGAAGCTTTCTTT. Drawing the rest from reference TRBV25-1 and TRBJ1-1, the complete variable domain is EADIYQTPRYLVIGTGKKITLECSQTMGHDKMYWYQQDPGMELHLIHYSYGVNSTEKGDLSSESTVSRIRTEHFPLTLESARPSHTSQYLCASSESGRATEAFFGQGTRLTVV.

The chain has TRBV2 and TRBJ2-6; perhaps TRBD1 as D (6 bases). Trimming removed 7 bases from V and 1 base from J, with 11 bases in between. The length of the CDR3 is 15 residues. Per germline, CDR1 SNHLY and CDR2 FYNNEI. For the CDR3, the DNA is TGTGCCAGCAAGGACAGATCATCTGGGGCCAACGTCCTGACTTTC. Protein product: CASKDRSSGANVLTF.

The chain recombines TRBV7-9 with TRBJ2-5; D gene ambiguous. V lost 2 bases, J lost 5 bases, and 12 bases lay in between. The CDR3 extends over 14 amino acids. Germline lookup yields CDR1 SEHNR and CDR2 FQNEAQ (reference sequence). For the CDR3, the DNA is TGTGCCAGCAGCTTAAGTCTAGGATACGAGACCCAGTACTTC. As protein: CASSLSLGYETQYF. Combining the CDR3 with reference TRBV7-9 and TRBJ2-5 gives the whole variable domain DTGVSQNPRHKITKRGQNVTFRCDPISEHNRLYWYRQTLGQGPEFLTYFQNEAQLEKSRLLSDRFSAERPKGSFSTLEIQRTEQGDSAMYLCASSLSLGYETQYFGPGTRLLVL.

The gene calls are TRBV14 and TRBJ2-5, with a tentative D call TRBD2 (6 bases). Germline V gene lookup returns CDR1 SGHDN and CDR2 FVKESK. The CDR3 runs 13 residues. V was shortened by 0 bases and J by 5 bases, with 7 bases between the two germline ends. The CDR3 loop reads CASSQEEGETQYF. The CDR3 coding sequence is TGTGCCAGCAGCCAAGAGGAGGGGGAGACCCAGTACTTC.

CDR3 sequence (DNA): TGTGCCACCAGTGACACCAGGGGAGCTAACTATGGCTACACCTTC. It yields the protein CATSDTRGANYGYTF. The chain recombines TRBV24-1 with TRBJ1-2; a possible D gene is TRBD1 (6 bases). The V and J ends lost 4 bases and 0 bases respectively, with 11 bases between them. Germline assignment: CDR1 KGHDR and CDR2 SFDVKD. This CDR3 comprises 15 residues.

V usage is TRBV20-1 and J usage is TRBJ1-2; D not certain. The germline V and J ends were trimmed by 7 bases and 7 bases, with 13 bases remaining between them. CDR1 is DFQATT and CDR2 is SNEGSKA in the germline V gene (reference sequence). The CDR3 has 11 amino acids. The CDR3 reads CSGPSGGGYTF. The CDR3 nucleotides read TGCAGTGGACCCTCAGGAGGTGGCTACACCTTC.

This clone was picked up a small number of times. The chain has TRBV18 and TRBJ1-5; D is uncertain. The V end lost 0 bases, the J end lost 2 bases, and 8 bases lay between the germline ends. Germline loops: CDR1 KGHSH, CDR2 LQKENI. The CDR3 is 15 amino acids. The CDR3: CASSPPGSGNQPQHF. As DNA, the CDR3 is TGTGCCAGCTCACCACCAGGGAGTGGCAATCAGCCCCAGCATTTT.